The 7 T cell receptor beta chains reported below all come from one sample, sequenced in a study of T cell responses to AZD1222 COVID-19 vaccine (dated by TCRdb to the early 2020s). The time point label, read with the paper, signifies: baseline before first vaccination. Library prep was done by the immunoSEQ multiplex PCR assay. The source is immuneACCESS, and TCRdb retained only in-frame sequences with V and J called. Part of the clones is not carried over; for the studies checked, unresolved V genes explain less than half of this, and the remainder is unexplained. This sample gives some 91,000 clones in total; approximately 90% of them show up just once. The top ten clonotypes cover roughly 13% of the sample. This specimen was peripheral blood, taken on day 0 of AZD1222 vaccination. The receptors were gathered from an adult in good health.

The chain uses TRBV12-3 or TRBV12-4 and TRBJ1-5, with D hard to call. The length of the CDR3 is 12 residues. Trimming removed 6 bases at V and 5 bases at J, with 8 bases between. The CDR3 DNA reads TGTGCCAGCAGCCGATCCGATCAGCCCCAGCATTTT. It specifies CASSRSDQPQHF.

The V gene is TRBV6-1, the J gene TRBJ2-7; TRBD1 is a possible D gene (5 bases). The CDR3 length is 14 residues. Germline-derived CDR1 and CDR2 are MNHNS and SASEGT. V lost 6 bases to trimming and J lost 0 bases, with 12 bases between them. The CDR3 nucleotides are TGTGCCAGCAGGCCGGACACCTCCTCCTACGAGCAGTACTTC. This translates into CASRPDTSSYEQYF.

This clone was recorded only once. This chain connects TRBV29-1 to TRBJ2-3; 12 bases map to TRBD2. The germline V gene encodes CDR1 SQVTM and CDR2 ANQGSEA. With 2 bases clipped from V and 4 bases from J, the junction kept 4 bases outside the gene matches. This CDR3 contains 15 residues. Written as DNA, the CDR3 is TGCAGCGTTGAATGGCTAGCGGGGGGGTCAGATACGCAGTATTTT. It codes for CSVEWLAGGSDTQYF.

The chain employs TRBV9 and TRBJ1-5; D ambiguous. The V gene lost 4 bases and the J gene lost 5 bases, with 10 bases spanning the gap. Germline loops: CDR1 SGDLS, CDR2 YYNGEE. The CDR3 spans 13 residues. CDR3 in amino acids: CASSLREDQPQHF. The CDR3 DNA is TGTGCCAGCAGCCTACGGGAGGATCAGCCCCAGCATTTT.

This chain links TRBV7-9 with TRBJ2-1, with 7 positions matching TRBD1. After removal of 6 bases from V and 3 bases from J, the junction contained 2 bases not matched to a gene. The CDR3 length is 13 residues. Germline V gives CDR1 SEHNR, CDR2 FQNEAQ (reference sequence). The chain's CDR3 is CASRTGLYNEQFF. The CDR3 nucleotides are TGTGCCAGCAGGACAGGGCTCTACAATGAGCAGTTCTTC. Using reference TRBV7-9 and TRBJ2-1 for the parts outside the CDR3, the full variable domain is DTGVSQNPRHKITKRGQNVTFRCDPISEHNRLYWYRQTLGQGPEFLTYFQNEAQLEKSRLLSDRFSAERPKGSFSTLEIQRTEQGDSAMYLCASRTGLYNEQFFGPGTRLTVL.

The chain combines TRBV4-1 with TRBJ2-4; D could derive from TRBD1 or TRBD2 (5 bases each). Trimming pared 0 bases from V and 0 bases from J, leaving 15 bases between. The germline V gene has CDR1 MGHRA and CDR2 YSYEKL. CDR3 size: 18 residues. The CDR3 spells CASSQDRATGLAKNIQYF. CDR3 sequence (DNA): TGCGCCAGCAGCCAAGATCGGGCGACGGGGCTAGCCAAAAACATTCAGTACTTC.

The chain employs TRBV5-1 and TRBJ1-4; 7 positions match TRBD1. Germline CDR1 reads SGHRS; CDR2 reads YFSETQ. Trimming took 4 bases from V and 0 from J; bases not matched to a gene: 3. The CDR3 totals 15 residues. In nucleotides, the CDR3 is TGCGCCAGCAGCCCCGACAGGGCAACTAATGAAAAACTGTTTTTT. It is translated as CASSPDRATNEKLFF.